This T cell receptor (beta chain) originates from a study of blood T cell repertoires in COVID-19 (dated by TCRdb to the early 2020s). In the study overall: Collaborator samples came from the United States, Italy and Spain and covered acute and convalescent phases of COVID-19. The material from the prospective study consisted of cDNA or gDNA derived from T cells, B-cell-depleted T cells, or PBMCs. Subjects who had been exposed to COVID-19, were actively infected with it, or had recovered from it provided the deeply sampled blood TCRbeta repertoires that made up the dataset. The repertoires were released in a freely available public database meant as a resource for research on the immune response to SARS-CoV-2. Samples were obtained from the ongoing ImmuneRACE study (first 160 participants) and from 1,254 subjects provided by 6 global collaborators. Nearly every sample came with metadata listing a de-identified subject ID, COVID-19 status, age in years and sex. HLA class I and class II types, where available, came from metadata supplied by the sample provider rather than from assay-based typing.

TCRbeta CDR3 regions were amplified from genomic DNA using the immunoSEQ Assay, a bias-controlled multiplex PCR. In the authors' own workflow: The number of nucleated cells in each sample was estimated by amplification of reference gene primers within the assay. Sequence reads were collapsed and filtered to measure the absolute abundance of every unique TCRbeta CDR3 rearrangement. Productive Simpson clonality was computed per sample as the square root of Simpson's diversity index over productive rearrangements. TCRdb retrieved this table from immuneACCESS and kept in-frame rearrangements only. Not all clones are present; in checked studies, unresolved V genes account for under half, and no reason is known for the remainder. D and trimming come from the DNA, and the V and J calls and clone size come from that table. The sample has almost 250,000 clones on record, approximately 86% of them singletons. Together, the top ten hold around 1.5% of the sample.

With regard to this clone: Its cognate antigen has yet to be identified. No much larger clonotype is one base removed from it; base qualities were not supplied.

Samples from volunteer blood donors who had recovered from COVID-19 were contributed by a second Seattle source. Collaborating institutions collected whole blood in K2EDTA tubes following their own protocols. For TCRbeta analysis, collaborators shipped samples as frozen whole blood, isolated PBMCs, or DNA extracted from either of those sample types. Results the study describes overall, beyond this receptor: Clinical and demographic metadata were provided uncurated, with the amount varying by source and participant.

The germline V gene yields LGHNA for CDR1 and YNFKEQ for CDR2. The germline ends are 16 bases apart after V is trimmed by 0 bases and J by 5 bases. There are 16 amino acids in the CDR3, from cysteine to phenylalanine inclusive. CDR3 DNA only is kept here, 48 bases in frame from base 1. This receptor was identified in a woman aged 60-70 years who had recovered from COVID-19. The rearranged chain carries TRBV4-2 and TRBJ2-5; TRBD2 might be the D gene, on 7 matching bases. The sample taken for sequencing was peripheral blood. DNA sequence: TGTGCCAGCAGCCAAGACTGGGGGGGGGCACGGGAGACCCAGTACTTC. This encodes CASSQDWGGARETQYF.